This T cell receptor (beta chain) was found in a study of human T cells and chemical hapten exposure. Study at large: Patients were mainly female, each with alopecia areata, totalis or universalis.

Trimming removed 5 bases at V and 7 bases at J, with 9 bases between. The CDR3 has 12 residues. Germline CDR1 SGHTA, CDR2 FQGNSA. There are many counts of this clonotype. Each CDR3 protein is one row after TCRdb ran MiXCR on the RACE reads. The sample shows around 99,000 distinct CDR3 sequences, about a tenth of them seen only once. The time point: patch test 2, 6 weeks after DPC sensitization. This sample's treatment: therapeutic diphenylcyclopropenone sensitization with weekly scalp DPC. The source material was whole blood, sampled in connection with sensitization to the hapten diphenylcyclopropenone (DPC). The sequence was obtained from a middle-aged woman with alopecia areata. Some clones in this sample may be carry-over from other donors' samples. This chain joins TRBV7-2 and TRBJ2-1, with TRBD2 as a possible D gene (5 bases). CDR3 DNA: TGTGCCAGCAGCCCCCCGGGGAATGAGCAGTTCTTC. Protein product: CASSPPGNEQFF.